The 21 T cell receptor beta chains listed next were all sequenced from one sample in a study of cytomegalovirus exposure and HLA in healthy donors (dated by TCRdb to 2016 to 2017). The library was built by means of the immunoSEQ multiplex PCR assay. A mixture of 60 forward primers for TCR Vbeta segments and 13 reverse primers for TCR Jbeta segments was used in the multiplex PCR. Sourced from immuneACCESS, this table was stored by TCRdb with only in-frame sequences that have V and J called. A share of the clones is absent; for the studies checked, an unresolved V gene accounts for under half, and the remainder has no known explanation. The sample table holds roughly 180,000 clones, of which roughly four fifths were seen once. Roughly 5% of the sample comes from the top ten. The sample taken for sequencing was PBMCs. The receptor source for this set is a man aged 18 to 29 in good health and CMV-seronegative.

Here the CDR3 DNA reads TGTGCCATCAGTGCGAGGGACAGCACGAGCCCGGCCCAGCATTTT. It yields the protein CAISARDSTSPAQHF. The chain is built from TRBV10-3 and TRBJ1-5; 7 nucleotides agree with TRBD1. CDR1 and CDR2 from the germline V gene are ENHRY and SYGVKD. V gave up 4 bases and J gave up 11 bases; unmatched junction bases: 14. CDR3 length: 15 residues.

The CDR3 loop reads CASSLESSGTYEQYF. The CDR3 DNA is TGTGCCAGCAGCTTGGAAAGTAGCGGAACCTACGAGCAGTACTTC. J is TRBJ2-7 and V is TRBV11-3; D might be TRBD2 (6 bases). The CDR3 covers 15 residues. Trimming pared 3 bases from V and 2 bases from J, leaving 14 bases between. Germline values: CDR1 SGHNT, CDR2 YENEEA.

The chain carries TRBV4-1 and TRBJ2-4, with 7 bases fitting TRBD1. The V gene's germline CDR1 is MGHRA and CDR2 YSYEKL. The trim removed 2 bases at V and 5 bases at J, leaving 6 bases unmatched. This CDR3 has 15 residues. CDR3 sequence (DNA): TGCGCCAGCAGCCAACGACAGGGTTCGGAAAACATTCAGTACTTC. Protein: CASSQRQGSENIQYF.

The rearrangement links TRBV29-1 to TRBJ2-1; possibly TRBD2 for D (6 bases). Trimming took 6 bases from V and 12 from J, leaving 12 bases between them. The CDR3 loop spans 10 amino acids. CDR1 is SQVTM, CDR2 ANQGSEA, per germline. CDR3 amino acids: CSVPPEGQFF. The CDR3, as DNA: TGCAGCGTCCCTCCGGAGGGGCAGTTCTTC.

The chain is built from TRBV18 and TRBJ2-3; D is perhaps TRBD1 (6 bases). This CDR3 region has 15 residues. Looked up from germline, CDR1 is KGHSH and CDR2 is LQKENI. Trimming removed 10 bases from V and 3 bases from J, with 20 bases in between. CDR3 DNA sequence: TGTGCCACCAAAAACCCCGTTACAGGGACAGATACGCAGTATTTT. Its translation is CATKNPVTGTDTQYF. The whole variable domain, remainder taken from reference TRBV18 and TRBJ2-3, is NAGVMQNPRHLVRRRGQEARLRCSPMKGHSHVYWYRQLPEEGLKFMVYLQKENIIDESGMPKERFSAEFPKEGPSILRIQQVVRGDSAAYFCATKNPVTGTDTQYFGPGTRLTVL.

To note about this clone: At one boundary the junction diverges from the germline segment, which might be a read error. This chain joins TRBV5-1 and TRBJ2-1, with 7 bases matching TRBD2. The germline CDR1 and CDR2 sequences are SGHRS and YFSETQ. The CDR3 runs 16 residues. The CDR3 loop is CASSPKETSGESPRLF. The CDR3 nucleotides are TGCGCCAGCAGCCCGAAGGAGACCAGCGGGGAGTCTCCAAGGCTCTTC.

This chain uses TRBV16 with TRBJ1-1; 11 bases are a match to TRBD1. CDR3 length equals 14 residues. CDR1 and CDR2 from the germline V gene are KGHSY and FQNENV. Losses at the gene ends were 5 bases for V and 6 bases for J; bases not matched to a gene: 5. The chain's CDR3 is CASSWDRGRAEAFF. The CDR3 region has the DNA TGTGCCAGCAGCTGGGACAGGGGGAGAGCTGAAGCTTTCTTT.

The chain employs TRBV29-1 and TRBJ2-5, with D perhaps TRBD2 (5 bases). The DNA end favors TRBJ2-7, so the J call may be wrong. CDR1 is SQVTM and CDR2 is ANQGSEA in the germline V gene. The CDR3 loop spans 12 amino acids. The CDR3 nucleotides read TGCAGCGTGGAAACTAGAAAATCCGAGCAGTACTTC. Its translation is CSVETRKSEQYF.

The J gene is TRBJ2-2, the V gene TRBV18; D might be TRBD1 (5 bases). V was trimmed by 6 bases and J by 1 base, leaving 9 bases between them. Germline values: CDR1 KGHSH, CDR2 LQKENI. This CDR3 comprises 14 residues. CDR3: CASSLQGNTGELFF. The CDR3 coding sequence is TGTGCCAGCTCCCTCCAGGGGAACACCGGGGAGCTGTTTTTT.

This chain joins TRBV4-1 and TRBJ2-1, with D hard to call. Germline-derived CDR1 and CDR2 are MGHRA and YSYEKL. V shed 0 bases and J shed 12 bases, with 9 bases lying between them. The CDR3 sequence is 12 residues long. The DNA for the CDR3 is TGCGCCAGCAGCCAAGATGTGAAGCGGCAGTTCTTC. Translated, it gives CASSQDVKRQFF.

J is TRBJ1-1 and V is TRBV6-6; D perhaps matches TRBD1 (5 bases). The V and J ends lost 6 bases and 4 bases respectively, with 12 bases between them. This CDR3 is built from 13 residues. Germline assignment: CDR1 MNHNY and CDR2 SVGAGI (reference sequence). Written as DNA, the CDR3 is TGTGCCAGCAGCCACGGGGGGAGCACTGAAGCTTTCTTT. Translating it yields CASSHGGSTEAFF.

The chain combines TRBV5-1 with TRBJ2-3; D may be TRBD1 (6 bases). The germline V gene has CDR1 SGHRS and CDR2 YFSETQ. Trimming took 4 bases from V and 2 from J, leaving 11 bases between them. The CDR3 runs 14 residues. DNA of the CDR3: TGCGCCAGCAGCCCAGGGGTTGACACAGATACGCAGTATTTT. Translating it yields CASSPGVDTDTQYF.

The chain uses TRBV9 and TRBJ2-3, with 7 bases lining up with TRBD2. V was pared by 0 bases and J by 0 bases, with 10 bases of the junction left unmatched. The CDR3 sequence is 18 residues long. The germline gives CDR1 SGDLS, CDR2 YYNGEE. The CDR3 DNA follows: TGTGCCAGCAGCGTAGGGCTTGGGGGGGGAACTAGCACAGATACGCAGTATTTT. This sequence encodes CASSVGLGGGTSTDTQYF.

The chain links TRBV14 to TRBJ1-6, with D unresolved. Trimming pared 0 bases from V and 10 bases from J, leaving 7 bases between. The CDR3 is 13 residues long. Per germline, CDR1 SGHDN and CDR2 FVKESK. CDR3 amino acids: CASSQEGRSPLHF. CDR3 coding DNA: TGTGCCAGCAGCCAAGAGGGGAGGTCACCCCTCCACTTT.

This clone came up a few times. V usage is TRBV4-3 and J usage is TRBJ2-7, with D perhaps matching TRBD2 (6 bases). Germline-derived CDR1 and CDR2 are LGHNA and YSLEER. The length of the CDR3 is 19 residues. Trimming removed 0 bases at V and 2 bases at J, with 23 bases between. CDR3: CASSQDRFPGLAEAYEQYF. The CDR3 region has the DNA TGCGCCAGCAGCCAAGATCGCTTTCCGGGACTCGCTGAAGCCTACGAGCAGTACTTC.

The CDR3 loop reads CASSTGGGGYTF. In DNA form, the CDR3 reads TGTGCCAGCAGCACAGGGGGAGGCGGCTACACCTTC. The chain joins TRBV6-5 to TRBJ1-2; 8 bases are shared with TRBD1. V lost 6 bases to trimming and J lost 8 bases; unmatched junction nucleotides: 5. Germline loops: CDR1 MNHEY, CDR2 SVGAGI. The CDR3 covers 12 residues.

The gene calls are TRBV2 and TRBJ2-1; the D is unclear. Looked up from germline, CDR1 is SNHLY and CDR2 is FYNNEI. The germline V and J ends were trimmed by 2 bases and 7 bases, with 6 bases remaining between them. The length of the CDR3 is 12 residues. The CDR3 sequence is CASSEQANEQFF. The DNA of the CDR3 is TGTGCCAGCAGTGAACAGGCTAATGAGCAGTTCTTC.

This clone was observed once. The rearrangement links TRBV9 to TRBJ2-3; D is perhaps TRBD2 (5 bases). The V end lost 0 bases, the J end lost 4 bases, and 15 bases lay between the germline ends. CDR3 length equals 16 residues. Germline V lookup: CDR1 SGDLS, CDR2 YYNGEE. CDR3 nucleotides: TGTGCCAGCAGCGTAGCCGGGGTTAGCACCGCAGATACGCAGTATTTT. Amino acids: CASSVAGVSTADTQYF.

The chain couples TRBV5-4 to TRBJ2-7, with 7 bases fitting TRBD2. Germline-derived CDR1 and CDR2 are SGHNT and YYREEE (reference sequence). This CDR3 spans 14 amino acids. The V gene end was trimmed by 0 bases and the J gene end by 6 bases; junction bases not matched to a gene: 6. The CDR3 coding sequence is TGTGCCAGCAGCTTGGAGGCGGGAGAACCCGAGCAGTACTTC. Residues: CASSLEAGEPEQYF.

The V gene is TRBV7-8, the J gene TRBJ2-5, with 12 bases aligning to TRBD1. The CDR3 covers 17 residues. The V segment lost 4 bases and the J segment 5 bases; nucleotides outside the gene matches: 11. The germline gives CDR1 SGHVS, CDR2 FQNEAQ. The CDR3 bases are TGTGCCAGCAGCTCCCGGGACAGGGGGCGGCATCGGGAGACCCAGTACTTC. Protein sequence: CASSSRDRGRHRETQYF.

This clone has a single count. The chain has TRBV19 and TRBJ2-1; D might be TRBD1 (6 bases). Germline CDR1 and CDR2: LNHDA and SQIVND (reference sequence). V lost 6 bases and J lost 13, with 16 bases in between. This CDR3 is 12 amino acids long. The CDR3 DNA follows: TGTGCCAGTAGGAAAGACAGGTCATCCCAGTTCTTC. Residues: CASRKDRSSQFF.